This T cell receptor (beta chain) was sequenced for a study of T cell responses to AZD1222 COVID-19 vaccine. Study-level points and caveats: Donors were mostly white British, more females; clonal diversity possibly underestimated.

Sequenced by immunoSEQ multiplex PCR; TCRdb stores in-frame clones only, minus some. Among about 84,000 clones, approximately 85% were seen once, and the ten largest hold 9.5% to 13%. Germline CDR1 and CDR2: SGHVS and FQNEAQ. V dropped 2 bases and J dropped 5 bases, with 18 bases sitting between them. There are 16 residues in the CDR3. On this clone itself: Its antigen is undetermined.

The gene calls are TRBV7-8 and TRBJ2-5; D gene unclear. The TCR was taken from an adult who received the AZD1222 COVID-19 vaccine. Sequencing used peripheral blood, obtained 28 days after the second AZD1222 dose. The CDR3 loop reads CASSLKLGRPTETQYF. In DNA form, the CDR3 reads TGTGCCAGCAGCTTAAAGCTAGGACGGCCCACGGAGACCCAGTACTTC.